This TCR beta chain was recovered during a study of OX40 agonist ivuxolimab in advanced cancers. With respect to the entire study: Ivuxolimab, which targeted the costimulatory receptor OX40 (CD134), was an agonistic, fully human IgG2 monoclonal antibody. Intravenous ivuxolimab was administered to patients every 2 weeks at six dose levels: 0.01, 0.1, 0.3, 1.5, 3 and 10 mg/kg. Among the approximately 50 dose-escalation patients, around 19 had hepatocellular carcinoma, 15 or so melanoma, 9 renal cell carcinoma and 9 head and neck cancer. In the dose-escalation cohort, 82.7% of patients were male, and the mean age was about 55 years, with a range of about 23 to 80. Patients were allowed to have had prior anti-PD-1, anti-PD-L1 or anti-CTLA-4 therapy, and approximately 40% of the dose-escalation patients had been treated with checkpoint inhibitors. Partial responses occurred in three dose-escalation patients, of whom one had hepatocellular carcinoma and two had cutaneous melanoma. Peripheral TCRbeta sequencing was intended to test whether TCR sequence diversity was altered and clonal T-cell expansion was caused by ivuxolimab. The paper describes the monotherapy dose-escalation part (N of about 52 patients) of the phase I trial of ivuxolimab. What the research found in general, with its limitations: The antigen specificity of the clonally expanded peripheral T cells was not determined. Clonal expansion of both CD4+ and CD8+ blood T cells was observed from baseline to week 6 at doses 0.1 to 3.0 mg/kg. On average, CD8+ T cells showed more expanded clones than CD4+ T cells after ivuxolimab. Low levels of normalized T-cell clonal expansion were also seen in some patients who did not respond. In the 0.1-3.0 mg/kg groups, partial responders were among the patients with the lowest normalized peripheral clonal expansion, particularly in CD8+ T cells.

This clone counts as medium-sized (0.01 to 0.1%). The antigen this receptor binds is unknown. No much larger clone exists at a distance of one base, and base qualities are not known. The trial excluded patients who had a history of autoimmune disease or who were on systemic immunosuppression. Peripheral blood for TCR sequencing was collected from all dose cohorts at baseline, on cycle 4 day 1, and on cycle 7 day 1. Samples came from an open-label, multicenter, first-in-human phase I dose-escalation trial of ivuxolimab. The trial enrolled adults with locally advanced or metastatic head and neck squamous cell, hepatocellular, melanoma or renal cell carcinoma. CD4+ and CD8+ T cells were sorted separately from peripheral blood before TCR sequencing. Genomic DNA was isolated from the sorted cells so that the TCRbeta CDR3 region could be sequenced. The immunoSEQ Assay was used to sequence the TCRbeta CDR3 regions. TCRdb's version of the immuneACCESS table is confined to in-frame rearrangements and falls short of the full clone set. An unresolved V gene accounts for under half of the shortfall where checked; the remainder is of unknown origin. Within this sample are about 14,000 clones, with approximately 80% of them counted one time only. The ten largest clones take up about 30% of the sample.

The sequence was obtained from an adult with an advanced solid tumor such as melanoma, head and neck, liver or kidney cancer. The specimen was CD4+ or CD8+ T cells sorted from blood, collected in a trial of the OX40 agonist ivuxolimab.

The CDR3 loop reads CATRMNTEAFF. The DNA sequence is as follows: TGTGCCACCAGGATGAACACTGAAGCTTTCTTT. The chain uses TRBV19 and TRBJ1-1; there is no confident call for the D gene. There are 11 amino acids in the CDR3, from cysteine to phenylalanine inclusive. Only the CDR3 portion is preserved as DNA: 33 bases, with reading frame beginning at the first base. V and J are truncated by 10 bases and 0 bases respectively, leaving an intervening sequence of 6 bases. Reading the germline V gene (reference sequence) gives CDR1 LNHDA and CDR2 SQIVND.